Detailed here is one T cell receptor (beta chain). Amplification targeted TCR beta CDR3 regions from RNA transcripts. A first-round RT-PCR of the TCR CDR3 used the HTBI primer set. Each CDR3 protein is one row after TCRdb ran MiXCR on the multiplex PCR reads. The table has some 510,000 distinct CDR3 sequences, more than 45% seen once. This sample stems from a study of T cells in Graves' hyperthyroidism and ophthalmopathy. Germline trimming cut 3 bases from V and 7 bases from J; bases unmatched to any gene: 13. CDR1 SNHLY and CDR2 FYNNEI come from the germline V gene. The CDR3 contains 17 residues. Material: peripheral blood or thyroid tissue (not recorded which). This receptor was taken from a woman aged 18-29 years with Graves' hyperthyroidism. J is TRBJ2-2 and V is TRBV2; 8 nucleotides align to TRBD2. In DNA form, the CDR3 reads TGTGCCAGCAGTGAGAGAAGCGGGAGTTCTGGAATCGGGGAGCTGTTTTTT. Protein product: CASSERSGSSGIGELFF.